This T cell receptor (beta chain) was documented in a study of blood T cell repertoires in COVID-19. Across the study: Italy, Spain and the United States were the sources of the convalescent and acute COVID-19 samples.

As handled by the study authors: From reference gene primer amplification, estimates of nucleated cell counts were derived. Only in-frame clones appear in the TCRdb table, and some are missing; sequencing was by immunoSEQ multiplex PCR. V and J calls and clone size follow that table, whereas D and trimming were derived from the DNA. The data contain 240,000 or so clones, approximately 82% of them singletons. The CDR3 length is 17 residues. Germline CDR1 MDHEN, CDR2 SYDVKM. After removal of 6 bases from V and 3 bases from J, the junction contained 13 bases not matched to a gene. Material: peripheral blood. The genes are TRBV28 and TRBJ1-5; 8 bases match TRBD1. This TCR derives from a woman over 75 with acute or convalescent COVID-19. DNA of the CDR3: TGTGCCAGCAGGATATTACAGGGGGGCACCCACAATCAGCCCCAGCATTTT. This encodes CASRILQGGTHNQPQHF.